The subject of this entry is one T cell receptor beta chain. Antigen: not known. The sample is drawn from a study of cytomegalovirus exposure and HLA in healthy donors. Findings and caveats of the study: Sequencing likely produced, as an artifact, a cluster of highly shared sequence variants. Generally TCR sequences proved uncommon, though certain public TCRs appeared in numerous donors.

The V and J ends lost 4 bases and 5 bases respectively, with 12 bases between them. There are 13 residues in the CDR3. Germline lookup yields CDR1 SGHRS and CDR2 YFSETQ. 13 Jbeta primers and 60 Vbeta primers were used for the PCR. Generated by immunoSEQ multiplex PCR, the TCRdb table keeps only in-frame clones and is missing some. The data contain some 160,000 clones, around four fifths of them seen just once; the ten biggest clones take up roughly 2.7%. The chain recombines TRBV5-1 with TRBJ1-1; a possible D gene is TRBD1 (6 bases). This TCR was sampled from a boy aged 2 to 10 in good health and CMV-seronegative. The sequenced material came from PBMCs. The DNA of the CDR3 is TGCGCCAGCAGCGTCCACAGGGAGACTGAAGCTTTCTTT. This gives the protein CASSVHRETEAFF.